The 4 T cell receptor beta chains reported below all come from one sample, sequenced in a study of blood T cell repertoires in COVID-19. Here immunoSEQ multiplex PCR was the method, and the copy in TCRdb shows in-frame clones only, minus some. The profile shows around 260,000 clones, approximately 85% of them singletons. The sample comprised peripheral blood. Receptors were obtained from a human donor in a cohort sampled during active COVID-19.

This clone was recorded a few times. V and J are TRBV19 and TRBJ1-1, with TRBD1 matching over 9 bases. With 2 bases clipped from V and 1 base from J, the junction kept 2 bases outside the gene matches. The CDR3 has 15 residues. CDR1 and CDR2 (germline): LNHDA, SQIVND (reference sequence). The CDR3 DNA reads as TGTGCCAGTAGTATAATGGGACAGGGGAACACTGAAGCTTTCTTT. Its translation is CASSIMGQGNTEAFF.

The rearrangement joins TRBV4-3 to TRBJ1-1, with D hard to call. Germline CDR1 is LGHNA and CDR2 is YSLEER. The CDR3 contains 12 residues. Trimming left V 6 bases short and J 4 bases short, with 9 bases between. CDR3 DNA sequence: TGCGCCAGCAGTAATAGAGGCACTGAAGCTTTCTTT. Translation: CASSNRGTEAFF.

The chain recombines TRBV7-2 with TRBJ1-1, with D tentatively TRBD1 (5 bases). CDR1 is SGHTA and CDR2 is FQGNSA in the germline V gene. This CDR3 is built from 14 residues. V gave up 3 bases and J gave up 1 base, with 9 bases separating them. The CDR3 region is CASSFGAGNTEAFF. In nucleotides, the CDR3 is TGTGCCAGCAGCTTTGGGGCTGGGAACACTGAAGCTTTCTTT.

This clone was detected only once. The chain links TRBV18 to TRBJ1-2; D perhaps matches TRBD1 (6 bases). From germline, CDR1 is KGHSH and CDR2 LQKENI. The CDR3 covers 17 residues. V lost 3 bases, J lost 5 bases, and 22 bases lay in between. In nucleotides, the CDR3 is TGTGCCAGCTCACCGGACAGCACCGAGGTCCCGACTTATGGCTACACCTTC. As protein: CASSPDSTEVPTYGYTF. Using reference TRBV18 and TRBJ1-2 for the parts outside the CDR3, the full variable domain is NAGVMQNPRHLVRRRGQEARLRCSPMKGHSHVYWYRQLPEEGLKFMVYLQKENIIDESGMPKERFSAEFPKEGPSILRIQQVVRGDSAAYFCASSPDSTEVPTYGYTFGSGTRLTVV.